This TCR beta chain was identified in a study of blood T cells in healthy people across ages. The second PCR ran about 6 to 12 cycles with a sample-barcoded 5' primer and J-beta primers. TCRdb fed the 5' RACE reads into MiXCR, producing one record per CDR3 protein. The table lists some 1.8 million distinct CDR3 sequences, roughly two fifths of them singletons. This sequence originates from a human donor in good health. Sequenced sample: blood.

CDR3 sequence (DNA): TGCAGTGCTAGATGGGGGCAGCTTCAGCCCCAGCATTTT. Protein product: CSARWGQLQPQHF. This chain connects TRBV20-1 to TRBJ1-5; a possible D gene is TRBD1 (6 bases). The CDR3 extends over 13 amino acids. The V end was cut by 2 bases, the J end by 6 bases, with 11 bases between. Germline assignment: CDR1 DFQATT and CDR2 SNEGSKA (reference sequence).